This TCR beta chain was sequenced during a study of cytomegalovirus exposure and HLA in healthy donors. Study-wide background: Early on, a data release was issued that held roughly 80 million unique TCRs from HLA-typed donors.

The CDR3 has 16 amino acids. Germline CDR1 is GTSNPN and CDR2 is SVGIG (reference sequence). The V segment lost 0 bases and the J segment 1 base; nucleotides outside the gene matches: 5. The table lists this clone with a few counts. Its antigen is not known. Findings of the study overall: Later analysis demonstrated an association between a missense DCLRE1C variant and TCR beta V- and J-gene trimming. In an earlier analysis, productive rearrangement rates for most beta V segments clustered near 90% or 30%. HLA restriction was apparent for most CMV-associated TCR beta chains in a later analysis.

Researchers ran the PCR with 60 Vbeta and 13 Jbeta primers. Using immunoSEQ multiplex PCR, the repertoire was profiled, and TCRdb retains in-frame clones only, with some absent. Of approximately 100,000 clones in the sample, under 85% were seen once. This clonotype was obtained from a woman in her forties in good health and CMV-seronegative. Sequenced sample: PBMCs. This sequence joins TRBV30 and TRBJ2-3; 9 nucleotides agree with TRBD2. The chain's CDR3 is CAWSVPTSGGTDTQYF. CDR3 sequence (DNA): TGTGCCTGGAGTGTACCGACTAGCGGAGGCACAGATACGCAGTATTTT.